Detailed here is one T cell receptor (beta chain). The authors sequenced TCR beta from blood CD8+ and CD4+ T cells. Negative isolation yielded the CD8+ and CD4+ T cells, while FACS enriched the TEMRA cells. CDR1 is LNHNV, CDR2 YYDKDF, per germline (reference sequence). The V end lost 7 bases, the J end lost 0 bases, and 10 bases lay between the germline ends. The CDR3 contains 14 residues. This sample is part of a study of CD8 T cells in Susac syndrome. RNA, at roughly 0.45 to 1 ug, was reverse transcribed with random hexamers. In TCRdb, the immunoSEQ multiplex PCR reads were re-called with MiXCR into one record per CDR3 protein. The sample comprises over 150,000 distinct CDR3 sequences, 85% to 95% of which are singletons, and about 0.088% rests with the top ten.

This TCR was sampled from a human donor with multiple sclerosis. The source material was CD4+ T cells from PBMCs. The rearrangement links TRBV15 to TRBJ1-3; D uncertain. The CDR3 DNA reads as TGTGCCACCACAAGCCTGGTCTCTGGAAACACCATATATTTT. Translating it yields CATTSLVSGNTIYF.